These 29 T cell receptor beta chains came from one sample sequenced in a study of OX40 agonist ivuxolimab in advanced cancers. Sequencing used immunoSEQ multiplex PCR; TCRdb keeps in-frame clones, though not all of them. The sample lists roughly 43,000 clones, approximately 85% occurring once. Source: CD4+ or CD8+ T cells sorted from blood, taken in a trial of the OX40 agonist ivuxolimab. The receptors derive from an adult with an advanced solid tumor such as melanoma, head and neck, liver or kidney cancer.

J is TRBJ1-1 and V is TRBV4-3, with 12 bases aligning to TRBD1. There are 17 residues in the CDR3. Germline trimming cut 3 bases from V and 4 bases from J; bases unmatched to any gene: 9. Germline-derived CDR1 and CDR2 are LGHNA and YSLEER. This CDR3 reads CASSQARDRGLSTEAFF. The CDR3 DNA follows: TGCGCCAGCAGCCAGGCCCGGGACAGGGGGCTGAGCACTGAAGCTTTCTTT.

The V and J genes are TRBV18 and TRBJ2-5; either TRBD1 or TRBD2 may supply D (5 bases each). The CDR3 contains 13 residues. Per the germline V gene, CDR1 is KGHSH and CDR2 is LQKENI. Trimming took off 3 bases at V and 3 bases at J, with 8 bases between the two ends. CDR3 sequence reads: CASSPGAKETQYF. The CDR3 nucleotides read TGTGCCAGCTCACCCGGGGCCAAAGAGACCCAGTACTTC. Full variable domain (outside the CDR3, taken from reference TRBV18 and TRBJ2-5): NAGVMQNPRHLVRRRGQEARLRCSPMKGHSHVYWYRQLPEEGLKFMVYLQKENIIDESGMPKERFSAEFPKEGPSILRIQQVVRGDSAAYFCASSPGAKETQYFGPGTRLLVL.

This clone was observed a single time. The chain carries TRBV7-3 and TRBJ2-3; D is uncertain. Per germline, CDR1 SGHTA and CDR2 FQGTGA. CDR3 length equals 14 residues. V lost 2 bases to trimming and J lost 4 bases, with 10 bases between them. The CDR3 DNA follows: TGTGCCAGCAGCTTAGGACCGTCAGCAGATACGCAGTATTTT. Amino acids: CASSLGPSADTQYF.

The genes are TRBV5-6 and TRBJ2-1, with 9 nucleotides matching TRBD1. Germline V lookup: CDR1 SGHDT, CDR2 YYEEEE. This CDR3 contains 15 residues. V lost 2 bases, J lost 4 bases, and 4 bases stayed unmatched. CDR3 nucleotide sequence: TGTGCCAGCAGCTTCGGGACAGGGACTTACAATGAGCAGTTCTTC. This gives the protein CASSFGTGTYNEQFF.

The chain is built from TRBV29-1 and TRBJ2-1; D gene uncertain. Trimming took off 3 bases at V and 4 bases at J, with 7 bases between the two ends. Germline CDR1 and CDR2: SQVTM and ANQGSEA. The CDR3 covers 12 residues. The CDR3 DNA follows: TGCAGCGTTGAGGTCAGGTACAATGAGCAGTTCTTC. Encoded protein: CSVEVRYNEQFF.

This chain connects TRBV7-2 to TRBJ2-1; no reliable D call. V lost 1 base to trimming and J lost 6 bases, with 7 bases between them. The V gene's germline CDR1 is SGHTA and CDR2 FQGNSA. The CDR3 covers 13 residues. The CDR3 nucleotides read TGTGCCAGCAGCTTAGTTGGCGGCAATGAGCAGTTCTTC. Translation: CASSLVGGNEQFF.

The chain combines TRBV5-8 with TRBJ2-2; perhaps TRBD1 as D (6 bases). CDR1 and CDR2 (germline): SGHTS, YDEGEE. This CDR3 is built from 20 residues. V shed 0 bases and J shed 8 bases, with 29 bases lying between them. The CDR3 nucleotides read TGTGCCAGCAGCTTGGCCAGTCGTTTCCTTGGGACACTGGAGTCTGGGGAGCTGTTTTTT. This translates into CASSLASRFLGTLESGELFF.

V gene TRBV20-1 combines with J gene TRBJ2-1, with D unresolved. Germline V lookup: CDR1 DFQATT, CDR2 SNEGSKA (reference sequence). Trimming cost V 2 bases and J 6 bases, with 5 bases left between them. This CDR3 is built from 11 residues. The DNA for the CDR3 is TGCAGTGCTAGATTAAGCAATGAGCAGTTCTTC. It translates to CSARLSNEQFF.

The CDR3 nucleotides read TGTGCCAGCAGTATTTACGGCACAGATACGCAGTATTTT. This sequence encodes CASSIYGTDTQYF. This chain connects TRBV2 to TRBJ2-3; D gene unclear. Trimming pared 5 bases from V and 1 base from J, leaving 7 bases between. The CDR3 contains 13 residues. Germline V gene lookup returns CDR1 SNHLY and CDR2 FYNNEI.

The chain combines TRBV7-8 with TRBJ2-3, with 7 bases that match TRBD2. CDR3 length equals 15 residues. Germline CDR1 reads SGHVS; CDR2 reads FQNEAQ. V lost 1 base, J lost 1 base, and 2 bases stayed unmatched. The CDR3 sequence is CASSLDLAGTDTQYF. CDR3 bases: TGTGCCAGCAGCTTAGACCTAGCGGGCACAGATACGCAGTATTTT.

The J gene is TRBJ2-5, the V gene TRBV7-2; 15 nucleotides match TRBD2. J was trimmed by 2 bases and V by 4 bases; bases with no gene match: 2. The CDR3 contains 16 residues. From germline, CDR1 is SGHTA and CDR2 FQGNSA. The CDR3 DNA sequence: TGTGCCAGCAGCTGGGGACTAGCGGGAGGACAAGAGACCCAGTACTTC. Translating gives CASSWGLAGGQETQYF. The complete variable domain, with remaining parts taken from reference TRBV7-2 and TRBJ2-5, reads GAGVSQSPSNKVTEKGKDVELRCDPISGHTALYWYRQSLGQGLEFLIYFQGNSAPDKSGLPSDRFSAERTGGSVSTLTIQRTQQEDSAVYLCASSWGLAGGQETQYFGPGTRLLVL.

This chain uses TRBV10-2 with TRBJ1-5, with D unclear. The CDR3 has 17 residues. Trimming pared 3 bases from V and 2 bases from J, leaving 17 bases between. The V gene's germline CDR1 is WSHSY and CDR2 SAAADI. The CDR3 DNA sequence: TGCGCCAGCAGTGACTCCCCCAGACTGGCGGGCAATCAGCCCCAGCATTTT. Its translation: CASSDSPRLAGNQPQHF.

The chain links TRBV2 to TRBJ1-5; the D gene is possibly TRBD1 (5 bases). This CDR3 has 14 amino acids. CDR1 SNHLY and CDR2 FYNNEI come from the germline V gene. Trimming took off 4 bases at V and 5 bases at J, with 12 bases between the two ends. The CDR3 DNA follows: TGTGCCAGCAGTGCTGACAGCCGGTATCAGCCCCAGCATTTT. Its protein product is CASSADSRYQPQHF.

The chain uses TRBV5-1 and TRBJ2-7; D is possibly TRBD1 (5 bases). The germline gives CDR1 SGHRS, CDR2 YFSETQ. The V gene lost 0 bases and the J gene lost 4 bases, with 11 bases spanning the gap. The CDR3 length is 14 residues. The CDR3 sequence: CASSLVQVPYEQYF. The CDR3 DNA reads TGCGCCAGCAGCTTGGTACAGGTCCCGTACGAGCAGTACTTC.

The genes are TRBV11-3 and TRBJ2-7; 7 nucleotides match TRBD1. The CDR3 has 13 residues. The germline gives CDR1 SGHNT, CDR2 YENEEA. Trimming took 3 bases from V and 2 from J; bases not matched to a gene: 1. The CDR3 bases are TGTGCCAGCAGCTTCGGACAGGCCTACGAGCAGTACTTC. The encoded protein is CASSFGQAYEQYF. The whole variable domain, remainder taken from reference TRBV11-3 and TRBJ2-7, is EAGVVQSPRYKIIEKKQPVAFWCNPISGHNTLYWYLQNLGQGPELLIRYENEEAVDDSQLPKDRFSAERLKGVDSTLKIQPAELGDSAVYLCASSFGQAYEQYFGPGTRLTVT.

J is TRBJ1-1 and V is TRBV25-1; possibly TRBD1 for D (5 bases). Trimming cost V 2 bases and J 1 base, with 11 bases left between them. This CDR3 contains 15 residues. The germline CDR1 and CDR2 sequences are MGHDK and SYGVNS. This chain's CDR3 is CASSETGRGNTEAFF. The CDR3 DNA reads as TGTGCCAGCAGTGAAACTGGAAGGGGGAACACTGAAGCTTTCTTT.

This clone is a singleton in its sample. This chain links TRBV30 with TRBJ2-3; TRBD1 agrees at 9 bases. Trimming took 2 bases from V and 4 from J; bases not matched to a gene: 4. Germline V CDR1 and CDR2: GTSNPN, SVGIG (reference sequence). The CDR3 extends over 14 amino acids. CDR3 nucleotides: TGTGCCTGGAGTTCGGGGACAGGGTCAGATACGCAGTATTTT. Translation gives CAWSSGTGSDTQYF.

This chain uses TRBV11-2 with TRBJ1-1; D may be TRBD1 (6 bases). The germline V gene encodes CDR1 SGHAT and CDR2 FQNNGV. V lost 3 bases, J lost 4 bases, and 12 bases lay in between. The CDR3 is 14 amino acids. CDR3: CASSFTQGSTEAFF. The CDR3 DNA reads TGTGCCAGCAGCTTTACACAGGGATCCACTGAAGCTTTCTTT.

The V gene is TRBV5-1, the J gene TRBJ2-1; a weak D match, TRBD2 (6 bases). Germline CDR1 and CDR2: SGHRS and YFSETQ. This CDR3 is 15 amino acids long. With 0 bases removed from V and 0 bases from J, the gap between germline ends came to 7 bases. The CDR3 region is CASSLGRVSYNEQFF. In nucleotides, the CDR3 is TGCGCCAGCAGCTTGGGGAGGGTCTCCTACAATGAGCAGTTCTTC.

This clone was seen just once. The CDR3 DNA sequence: TGTGCCAGCAGTTCCGCCCCAGGCTACGAGCAGTACTTC. It specifies CASSSAPGYEQYF. This sequence joins TRBV28 and TRBJ2-7, with D unresolved. This CDR3 region has 13 residues. CDR1 is MDHEN, CDR2 SYDVKM, per germline. The ends were cut back, 4 bases at V and 3 bases at J, with 10 bases in the middle. The full variable domain, its missing parts supplied by reference TRBV28 and TRBJ2-7, is DVKVTQSSRYLVKRTGEKVFLECVQDMDHENMFWYRQDPGLGLRLIYFSYDVKMKEKGDIPEGYSVSREKKERFSLILESASTNQTSMYLCASSSAPGYEQYFGPGTRLTVT.

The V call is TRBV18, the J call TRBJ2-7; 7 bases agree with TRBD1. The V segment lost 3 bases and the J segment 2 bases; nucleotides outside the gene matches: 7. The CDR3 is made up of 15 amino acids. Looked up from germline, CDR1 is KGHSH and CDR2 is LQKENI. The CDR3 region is CASSPDAGGTYEQYF. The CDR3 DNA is TGTGCCAGCTCACCCGACGCAGGGGGTACCTACGAGCAGTACTTC.

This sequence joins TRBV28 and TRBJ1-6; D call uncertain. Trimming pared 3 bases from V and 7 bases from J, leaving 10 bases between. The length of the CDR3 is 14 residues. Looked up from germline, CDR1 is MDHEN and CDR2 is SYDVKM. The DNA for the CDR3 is TGTGCCAGCAGTTTCGGCCTTGCCAATTCACCCCTCCACTTT. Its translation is CASSFGLANSPLHF.

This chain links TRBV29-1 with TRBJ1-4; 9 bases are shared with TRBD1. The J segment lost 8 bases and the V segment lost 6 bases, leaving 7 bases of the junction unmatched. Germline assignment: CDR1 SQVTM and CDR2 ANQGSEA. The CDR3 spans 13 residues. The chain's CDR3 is CSVGDRASEKLFF. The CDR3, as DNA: TGCAGCGTCGGGGACAGGGCTAGCGAAAAACTGTTTTTT.

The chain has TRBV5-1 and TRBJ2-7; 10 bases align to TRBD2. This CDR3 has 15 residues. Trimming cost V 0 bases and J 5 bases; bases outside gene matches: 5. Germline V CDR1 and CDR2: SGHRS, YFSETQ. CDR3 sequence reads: CASSLGTSGIHEQYF. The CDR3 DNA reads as TGCGCCAGCAGCTTGGGGACTAGCGGTATACACGAGCAGTACTTC. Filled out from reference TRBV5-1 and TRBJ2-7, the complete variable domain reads KAGVTQTPRYLIKTRGQQVTLSCSPISGHRSVSWYQQTPGQGLQFLFEYFSETQRNKGNFPGRFSGRQFSNSRSEMNVSTLELGDSALYLCASSLGTSGIHEQYFGPGTRLTVT.

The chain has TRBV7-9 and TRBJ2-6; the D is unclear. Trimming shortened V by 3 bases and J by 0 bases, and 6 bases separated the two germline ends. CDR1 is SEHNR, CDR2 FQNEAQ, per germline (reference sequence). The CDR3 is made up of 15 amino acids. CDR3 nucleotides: TGTGCCAGCAGCTTGGCCCACTCTGGGGCCAACGTCCTGACTTTC. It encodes CASSLAHSGANVLTF.

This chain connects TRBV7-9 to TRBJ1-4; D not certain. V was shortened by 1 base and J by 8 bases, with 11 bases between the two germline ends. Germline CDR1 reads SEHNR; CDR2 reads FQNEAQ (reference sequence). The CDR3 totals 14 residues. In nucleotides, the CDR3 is TGTGCCAGCAGCTTAGGTTACGGCGGGGAAAAACTGTTTTTT. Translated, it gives CASSLGYGGEKLFF.

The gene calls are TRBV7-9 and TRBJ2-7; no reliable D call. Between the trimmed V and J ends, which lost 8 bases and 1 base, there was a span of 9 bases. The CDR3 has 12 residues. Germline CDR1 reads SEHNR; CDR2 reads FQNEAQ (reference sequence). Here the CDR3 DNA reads TGTGCCAGCGGACGGTCTTCCTACGAGCAGTACTTC. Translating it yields CASGRSSYEQYF.

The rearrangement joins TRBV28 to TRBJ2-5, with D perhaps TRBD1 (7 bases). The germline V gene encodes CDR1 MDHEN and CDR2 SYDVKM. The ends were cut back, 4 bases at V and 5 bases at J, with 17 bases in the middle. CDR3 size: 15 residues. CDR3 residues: CASSWGDSQRETQYF. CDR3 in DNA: TGTGCCAGCAGTTGGGGGGACAGCCAGAGGGAGACCCAGTACTTC.

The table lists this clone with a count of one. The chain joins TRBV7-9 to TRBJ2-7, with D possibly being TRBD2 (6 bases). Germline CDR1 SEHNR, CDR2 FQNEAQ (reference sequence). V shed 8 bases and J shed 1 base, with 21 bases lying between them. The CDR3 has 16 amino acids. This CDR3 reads CASSITWGRTSYEQYF. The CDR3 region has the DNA TGTGCCAGCTCTATCACGTGGGGGAGGACTTCCTACGAGCAGTACTTC. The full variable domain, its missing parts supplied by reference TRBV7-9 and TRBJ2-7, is DTGVSQNPRHKITKRGQNVTFRCDPISEHNRLYWYRQTLGQGPEFLTYFQNEAQLEKSRLLSDRFSAERPKGSFSTLEIQRTEQGDSAMYLCASSITWGRTSYEQYFGPGTRLTVT.